This T cell receptor beta chain was recorded in a study of T-cell memory formation after mild COVID-19. The CDR3 extends over 12 amino acids. Trimming cost V 6 bases and J 8 bases, with 10 bases left between them. Regarding the study as a whole: A subset of responding clones appeared in pre-infection memory, suggesting cross-reactive memory joined. Contracting CD8+ clones were enriched in EMRA, CD4+ mainly in CM and EM.

This clonotype was counted between two and nine times. Its specificity is not known. TCRdb reprocessed the 5' RACE reads via MiXCR and lists one record per CDR3 protein. The data contain some 97,000 distinct CDR3 sequences, 11% of them singletons. The TCR comes from a man between 18 and 29 years old who had mild COVID-19 (a few samples of this study predate the infection). Cell type and time point are not known. Sequenced material: PBMCs or a T cell subset sorted from them (not recorded which). The chain uses TRBV12-3 or TRBV12-4 and TRBJ1-4; no firm D call. CDR3 bases: TGTGCCAGCAGCCAAACCTGGGAAAAACTGTTTTTT. Protein product: CASSQTWEKLFF.